The next 18 T cell receptor beta chains were all read from a single sample in a study of CD8+CD57+ T cells in acquired aplastic anemia. CDR3 and TCR beta VDJ profiling relied on a genomic DNA template. MiXCR was run by TCRdb on the reads, yielding one entry per CDR3 protein. The sample has approximately 200,000 distinct CDR3 sequences, over 60% seen once; the top ten hold roughly 29%. The material sequenced was sorted CD4+, CD8+, or CD8+CD57+ T cells (not recorded which) from PBMCs. The source of these receptors is a human donor in good health.

The chain employs TRBV30 and TRBJ2-7, with TRBD2 matching 10 bases. V trimming: 8 bases; J trimming: 5 bases; junction bases outside the gene matches: 9. Germline CDR1 GTSNPN, CDR2 SVGIG (reference sequence). This CDR3 is built from 13 residues. CDR3 region: CAGTAGGPHEQYF. The CDR3 region has the DNA TGTGCCGGGACAGCGGGAGGGCCACACGAGCAGTACTTC.

J is TRBJ2-3 and V is TRBV24-1; 12 positions agree with TRBD2. Per the germline V gene, CDR1 is KGHDR and CDR2 is SFDVKD. The junction had 5 bases not matched to a gene; V was cut back by 6 bases and J by 5 bases. This CDR3 has 15 residues. This CDR3 reads CATSRLAGEVDTQYF. In DNA form, the CDR3 reads TGTGCCACCAGTCGACTAGCGGGAGAAGTAGATACGCAGTATTTT.

The genes are TRBV10-3 and TRBJ2-7; 9 nucleotides align to TRBD1. CDR3 length equals 14 residues. V lost 5 bases to trimming and J lost 4 bases; unmatched junction nucleotides: 6. In germline, CDR1 is ENHRY, CDR2 SYGVKD. CDR3 bases: TGTGCCATCAGTATACAGGGGGCAGCATACGAGCAGTACTTC. Its protein product is CAISIQGAAYEQYF.

The rearrangement joins TRBV7-3 to TRBJ2-2; D may be TRBD2 (6 bases). The CDR3 length is 14 residues. The V gene lost 6 bases and the J gene lost 4 bases, with 12 bases spanning the gap. In germline, CDR1 is SGHTA, CDR2 FQGTGA. The CDR3 loop reads CASRSEGSTGELFF. For the CDR3, the DNA is TGTGCCAGCAGGTCGGAGGGATCCACCGGGGAGCTGTTTTTT.

At least ten counts were recorded for this clonotype. The chain uses TRBV6-5 and TRBJ2-7; maybe TRBD1 (6 bases). The CDR3 loop spans 13 amino acids. From germline, CDR1 is MNHEY and CDR2 SVGAGI. Trimming left V 7 bases short and J 1 base short, with 11 bases between. The CDR3 nucleotides read TGTGCCAGCAACCCCAGGGGATCCTACGAGCAGTACTTC. Its translation: CASNPRGSYEQYF.

This clonotype occurred many times. The genes are TRBV6-2 or TRBV6-3 and TRBJ1-1, with unresolved D. CDR1 is MNHEY and CDR2 is SVGEGT in the germline V gene. V was clipped by 6 bases and J by 4 bases, with 12 bases between them. The CDR3 has 13 amino acids. CDR3 loop: CASSPGPGTEAFF. In DNA form, the CDR3 reads TGTGCCAGCAGCCCGGGCCCAGGCACTGAAGCTTTCTTT.

The sample holds a few counts of this clonotype. A junction boundary mismatches the germline segment, possibly from a read error. The genes are TRBV24-1 and TRBJ2-2; D is ambiguous. The CDR3 has 11 amino acids. Per germline, CDR1 KGHDR and CDR2 SFDVKD. The CDR3 sequence: CATSTTRELFF. As DNA, the CDR3 is TGTGCCACTTCGACCACCCGGGAGCTGTTTTTT.

V is TRBV9 and J is TRBJ2-1; 15 nucleotides line up with TRBD2. The DNA end is a closer match to TRBJ2-5, so the J assignment may be wrong. Germline CDR1 reads SGDLS; CDR2 reads YYNGEE. CDR3 length: 17 residues. The CDR3 nucleotides are TGTGCCAGCAGCATACAGGGACTAGCGGGAGGTCAAGAGACCCAGTACTTC. Translating gives CASSIQGLAGGQETQYF.

V gene TRBV15 combines with J gene TRBJ1-3; weak D call: TRBD1 (5 bases). The CDR3 sequence is 15 residues long. Trimming removed 8 bases at V and 3 bases at J, with 17 bases between. Per germline, CDR1 LNHNV and CDR2 YYDKDF (reference sequence). CDR3 amino acids: CATRTGGSVGNTIYF. DNA for the CDR3: TGTGCCACCCGGACGGGGGGAAGCGTTGGAAACACCATATATTTT. The full variable domain, completed using reference TRBV15 and TRBJ1-3, is DAMVIQNPRYQVTQFGKPVTLSCSQTLNHNVMYWYQQKSSQAPKLLFHYYDKDFNNEADTPDNFQSRRPNTSFCFLDIRSPGLGDTAMYLCATRTGGSVGNTIYFGEGSWLTVV.

The chain is built from TRBV29-1 and TRBJ1-1, with D possibly TRBD1 on 6 matching bases. The CDR3 extends over 14 amino acids. Trimming removed 8 bases from V and 1 base from J, with 17 bases in between. Germline loops: CDR1 SQVTM, CDR2 ANQGSEA. The CDR3 DNA sequence: TGCAGCAGTTCGGTCCGGACAGCGAACACTGAAGCTTTCTTT. This gives the protein CSSSVRTANTEAFF.

This chain joins TRBV4-1 and TRBJ2-5; TRBD2 aligns across 7 bases. Looked up from germline, CDR1 is MGHRA and CDR2 is YSYEKL. This CDR3 is 16 amino acids long. The V and J ends lost 6 bases and 3 bases, in that order; junction bases with no gene match: 13. CDR3 loop: CASSFRSSGTKETQYF. The CDR3 nucleotides are TGCGCCAGCAGTTTTAGGTCTAGCGGAACTAAAGAGACCCAGTACTTC.

This chain links TRBV29-1 with TRBJ2-1; D is unclear. The CDR3 contains 12 residues. CDR1 and CDR2 from the germline V gene are SQVTM and ANQGSEA. The germline V and J ends were trimmed by 3 bases and 8 bases, with 11 bases remaining between them. The CDR3 DNA follows: TGCAGCGTTGAGATCCGCCCGGATGAGCAGTTCTTC. Amino acid sequence: CSVEIRPDEQFF.

This clonotype has just a few counts. The chain combines TRBV27 with TRBJ2-3; TRBD2 agrees at 9 bases. J was trimmed by 0 bases and V by 5 bases; bases with no gene match: 3. The length of the CDR3 is 15 residues. Germline CDR1 is MNHEY and CDR2 is SMNVEV (reference sequence). For the CDR3, the DNA is TGTGCCAGCAGTCCTGGACTAGCGAGCACAGATACGCAGTATTTT. Translating gives CASSPGLASTDTQYF.

This clonotype was seen repeatedly, ten times or more. This chain joins TRBV5-1 and TRBJ2-1; 8 nucleotides align to TRBD1. This CDR3 is 20 amino acids long. The V gene end was trimmed by 3 bases and the J gene end by 0 bases; junction bases not matched to a gene: 17. Germline assignment: CDR1 SGHRS and CDR2 YFSETQ. The CDR3 bases are TGCGCCAGCAGCTCCCGTCCGGACAGGGCCCCTAACCTCTCCTACAATGAGCAGTTCTTC. Its protein is CASSSRPDRAPNLSYNEQFF.

The gene calls are TRBV7-9 and TRBJ2-2, with D maybe TRBD1 (6 bases). The CDR3 is 16 amino acids. Trimming took off 5 bases at V and 0 bases at J, with 13 bases between the two ends. Germline V CDR1 and CDR2: SEHNR, FQNEAQ (reference sequence). The CDR3 reads CASSLLGTTNTGELFF. Written as DNA, the CDR3 is TGTGCCAGCAGCCTACTCGGGACAACGAACACCGGGGAGCTGTTTTTT.

The gene calls are TRBV7-6 and TRBJ1-6; D is unclear. This CDR3 contains 14 residues. V was clipped by 5 bases and J by 8 bases, with 13 bases between them. Germline V gene data show CDR1 as SGHVS and CDR2 as FNYEAQ. The CDR3 protein is CASSEMHGDSPLHF. The CDR3 nucleotides read TGTGCCAGCAGCGAGATGCACGGGGATTCACCCCTCCACTTT.

Ten or more counts support this clonotype. The chain couples TRBV5-8 to TRBJ1-2; D not resolved. The length of the CDR3 is 16 residues. Germline V gives CDR1 SGHTS, CDR2 YDEGEE. V was pared by 0 bases and J by 0 bases, with 12 bases between. CDR3 nucleotides: TGTGCCAGCAGCTTGGTATATACGGGCTCTAACTATGGCTACACCTTC. Translation: CASSLVYTGSNYGYTF.

The CDR3 loop is CASSPITGDTEAFF. DNA for the CDR3: TGTGCCAGCAGCCCTATCACAGGGGACACTGAAGCTTTCTTT. V and J are TRBV12-3 or TRBV12-4 and TRBJ1-1; 7 bases fit TRBD1. This CDR3 contains 14 residues. The J segment lost 3 bases and the V segment lost 6 bases, leaving 7 bases of the junction unmatched.